Each of the 24 T cell receptor beta chains below was sequenced from the same sample in a study of technical replicates of blood from several donors. Method: immunoSEQ multiplex PCR; TCRdb's copy keeps in-frame clones and lacks some. The table lists 65,000 to 85,000 clones, 90% to 95% of them singletons. The sample consisted of T cells isolated from PBMCs. These receptors came from a human donor in good health.

The chain joins TRBV5-4 to TRBJ2-7; the D gene is possibly TRBD1 (6 bases). Germline lookup yields CDR1 SGHNT and CDR2 YYREEE (reference sequence). With 0 bases removed from V and 6 bases from J, the gap between germline ends came to 13 bases. The CDR3 has 14 residues. CDR3 nucleotides: TGTGCCAGCAGCTTGGACAGGGCTCCTCCCGAGCAGTACTTC. Its protein is CASSLDRAPPEQYF.

The DNA of the CDR3 is TGTGCCAGTACGGCAGGGTATACCTCTGGGGCCAACGTCCTGACTTTC. This sequence encodes CASTAGYTSGANVLTF. The chain employs TRBV19 and TRBJ2-6; D possibly corresponds to TRBD1 (5 bases). CDR1 and CDR2 from the germline V gene are LNHDA and SQIVND (reference sequence). The CDR3 is 16 amino acids. With 7 bases removed from V and 0 bases from J, the gap between germline ends came to 13 bases.

The chain recombines TRBV7-9 with TRBJ1-5; 7 nucleotides match TRBD1. The germline V gene has CDR1 SEHNR and CDR2 FQNEAQ (reference sequence). This CDR3 has 14 residues. V lost 6 bases to trimming and J lost 6 bases; unmatched junction nucleotides: 8. The CDR3 reads CASSLDRVSQPQHF. The CDR3 bases are TGTGCCAGCAGTCTTGACAGGGTGAGTCAGCCCCAGCATTTT.

The chain carries TRBV4-2 and TRBJ1-1; D remains ambiguous. V lost 4 bases to trimming and J lost 8 bases, with 8 bases between them. Germline V gives CDR1 LGHNA, CDR2 YNFKEQ. The CDR3 consists of 11 residues. The CDR3 DNA reads as TGTGCCAGCAGCCTCGGGATAGAAGCTTTCTTT. Amino acid sequence: CASSLGIEAFF.

V and J are TRBV19 and TRBJ1-3, with unresolved D. The germline V and J ends were trimmed by 7 bases and 0 bases, with 4 bases remaining between them. CDR1 is LNHDA, CDR2 SQIVND, per germline (reference sequence). The CDR3 spans 12 residues. CDR3 sequence (DNA): TGTGCCAGTACAGGCTCTGGAAACACCATATATTTT. This translates into CASTGSGNTIYF.

The V call is TRBV2, the J call TRBJ2-7; tentative D call: TRBD2 (6 bases). Germline-derived CDR1 and CDR2 are SNHLY and FYNNEI. The CDR3 runs to 11 residues. V dropped 6 bases and J dropped 7 bases, with 10 bases sitting between them. The CDR3 loop reads CASRSRGEQYF. The CDR3 nucleotides are TGTGCCAGCAGGAGTCGGGGGGAGCAGTACTTC. Based on the CDR3 plus reference TRBV2 and TRBJ2-7, the full variable domain is EPEVTQTPSHQVTQMGQEVILRCVPISNHLYFYWYRQILGQKVEFLVSFYNNEISEKSEIFDDQFSVERPDGSNFTLKIRSTKLEDSAMYFCASRSRGEQYFGPGTRLTVT.

The count of this clone is one. V usage is TRBV7-2 and J usage is TRBJ2-5; a possible D gene is TRBD2 (6 bases). V lost 1 base and J lost 5, with 11 bases in between. Germline V gene data show CDR1 as SGHTA and CDR2 as FQGNSA. CDR3 length: 14 amino acids. The chain's CDR3 is CASSLGPGRETQYF. CDR3 nucleotides: TGTGCCAGCAGCTTAGGTCCAGGGAGGGAGACCCAGTACTTC.

The chain employs TRBV6-5 and TRBJ1-5; D remains ambiguous. This CDR3 has 15 residues. In germline, CDR1 is MNHEY, CDR2 SVGAGI. V lost 0 bases, J lost 1 base, and 7 bases lay in between. CDR3 loop: CASSYSTGSNQPQHF. The CDR3 DNA follows: TGTGCCAGCAGTTACTCGACGGGGAGCAATCAGCCCCAGCATTTT.

The V gene is TRBV9, the J gene TRBJ2-1; D gene unclear. Germline V gene lookup returns CDR1 SGDLS and CDR2 YYNGEE. V was cut by 0 bases and J by 0 bases, with 10 bases left in between. This CDR3 spans 16 amino acids. The CDR3 loop reads CASSVVSANSYNEQFF. In DNA, the CDR3 is TGTGCCAGCAGCGTAGTGAGCGCCAACTCCTACAATGAGCAGTTCTTC.

The chain uses TRBV18 and TRBJ1-5; 11 bases are a match to TRBD1. Trimming cost V 6 bases and J 6 bases; bases outside gene matches: 16. Germline V gene data show CDR1 as KGHSH and CDR2 as LQKENI. The CDR3 has 18 amino acids. In DNA, the CDR3 is TGTGCCAGCTCCCTTAGACCGGGACAGGGGGTATTTTTTCAGCCCCAGCATTTT. It encodes CASSLRPGQGVFFQPQHF.

In its sample, this clone was seen once. This chain links TRBV11-2 with TRBJ2-3; 13 bases are shared with TRBD2. After removal of 6 bases from V and 1 base from J, the junction contained 1 base not matched to a gene. The CDR3 has 15 residues. Germline CDR1 SGHAT, CDR2 FQNNGV. The CDR3 spells CASRGLAGGTDTQYF. Written as DNA, the CDR3 is TGTGCCAGCAGAGGACTAGCGGGAGGCACAGATACGCAGTATTTT.

This chain joins TRBV6-4 and TRBJ1-1; tentative D call: TRBD1 (5 bases). V was cut by 2 bases and J by 2 bases, with 6 bases left in between. This CDR3 has 13 residues. Germline CDR1 MRHNA, CDR2 SNTAGT. This CDR3 reads CASSDRGNTEAFF. In DNA form, the CDR3 reads TGTGCCAGCAGTGACAGGGGAAACACTGAAGCTTTCTTT.

The chain uses TRBV9 and TRBJ2-5; TRBD2 matches at 11 bases. V lost 3 bases, J lost 2 bases, and 6 bases stayed unmatched. This CDR3 is built from 16 residues. The germline V gene has CDR1 SGDLS and CDR2 YYNGEE. The CDR3 sequence is CASSGGTSGNQETQYF. For the CDR3, the DNA is TGTGCCAGCAGCGGAGGGACTAGCGGAAATCAAGAGACCCAGTACTTC.

This sequence joins TRBV4-1 and TRBJ2-5; possibly TRBD1 for D (5 bases). Trimming stripped 2 bases from V and 2 bases from J, with 6 bases between. The germline gives CDR1 MGHRA, CDR2 YSYEKL. The CDR3 covers 13 residues. For the CDR3, the DNA is TGCGCCAGCAGCCAAAGGGGTCAAGAGACCCAGTACTTC. This sequence encodes CASSQRGQETQYF.

J is TRBJ2-2 and V is TRBV10-3; maybe TRBD1 (5 bases). Germline CDR1 ENHRY, CDR2 SYGVKD. This CDR3 comprises 14 residues. Trimming shortened V by 4 bases and J by 3 bases, and 9 bases separated the two germline ends. The CDR3 protein is CAISGQRDTGELFF. CDR3 sequence (DNA): TGTGCCATCAGTGGACAGCGAGACACCGGGGAGCTGTTTTTT.

This sequence joins TRBV11-2 and TRBJ1-1; D is perhaps TRBD1 (6 bases). The CDR3 is 14 residues long. Trimming pared 5 bases from V and 5 bases from J, leaving 15 bases between. Per the germline V gene, CDR1 is SGHAT and CDR2 is FQNNGV. The CDR3 DNA is TGTGCCAGCAGCCGATCAGGGGAACGGACTGAAGCTTTCTTT. It specifies CASSRSGERTEAFF.

V is TRBV6-5 and J is TRBJ2-7; 9 bases agree with TRBD2. CDR1 and CDR2 from the germline V gene are MNHEY and SVGAGI. This CDR3 has 16 residues. The ends lost 4 bases at V and 2 bases at J; junction bases unmatched: 9. CDR3 protein: CASSFLSSGITYEQYF. The CDR3, as DNA: TGTGCCAGCAGTTTTCTCTCTAGCGGGATTACCTACGAGCAGTACTTC.

This sequence joins TRBV9 and TRBJ2-1, with 7 bases matching TRBD1. V shed 7 bases, J shed 4 bases, and the junction held 14 bases outside the gene matches. CDR3 length: 16 amino acids. Looked up from germline, CDR1 is SGDLS and CDR2 is YYNGEE. In nucleotides, the CDR3 is TGTGCCAGCTCGGCGCACACAGGGGATACATACAATGAGCAGTTCTTC. This codes for CASSAHTGDTYNEQFF.

The chain uses TRBV5-1 and TRBJ2-1; TRBD2 is a possible D gene (6 bases). CDR3 length: 15 residues. CDR1 and CDR2 (germline): SGHRS, YFSETQ. V was pared by 4 bases and J by 0 bases, with 11 bases between. CDR3 in amino acids: CASSEAGDSYNEQFF. CDR3 nucleotides: TGCGCCAGCAGCGAAGCGGGCGACTCCTACAATGAGCAGTTCTTC.

The V and J genes are TRBV30 and TRBJ2-2; 7 bases agree with TRBD2. This CDR3 is 15 amino acids long. Germline CDR1 reads GTSNPN; CDR2 reads SVGIG (reference sequence). After removal of 2 bases from V and 4 bases from J, the junction contained 7 bases not matched to a gene. The CDR3 is CAWSFRGDVTGELFF. The CDR3 DNA reads TGTGCCTGGAGTTTTCGGGGGGATGTCACCGGGGAGCTGTTTTTT.

This chain links TRBV11-1 with TRBJ2-7; no definite D call. Germline V gene data show CDR1 as SGHAT and CDR2 as FQDESV (reference sequence). Trimming stripped 3 bases from V and 6 bases from J, with 15 bases between. The length of the CDR3 is 14 residues. CDR3 amino acids: CASSLGSYLGEQYF. The CDR3 region has the DNA TGTGCCAGCAGCTTGGGCAGCTACCTGGGCGAGCAGTACTTC.

The rearrangement uses TRBV5-1 and TRBJ2-1; 9 bases agree with TRBD2. Germline V lookup: CDR1 SGHRS, CDR2 YFSETQ. Trimming cost V 0 bases and J 5 bases; bases outside gene matches: 12. The CDR3 loop spans 18 amino acids. CDR3 coding DNA: TGCGCCAGCAGCTTGGGGCGGGAGGGCCTAGGGGCACACAATGAGCAGTTCTTC. This translates into CASSLGREGLGAHNEQFF.

CDR3 nucleotides: TGTGCCAGCAGTCAAAACACAGATACGCAGTATTTT. Translated: CASSQNTDTQYF. The rearrangement uses TRBV6-5 and TRBJ2-3, with unresolved D. The CDR3 spans 12 residues. The V end lost 5 bases, the J end lost 2 bases, and 5 bases lay between the germline ends. The germline V gene has CDR1 MNHEY and CDR2 SVGAGI.

This chain links TRBV21-1 with TRBJ2-1; no check of the table's D call, TRBD2, against the DNA was made. TRBV21-1 is recorded as a pseudogene. The CDR3 runs 19 residues. Here the CDR3 DNA reads TGTGCCAGCAGCAAAGGCCTGACTAGCGGGAGAATCGGGTACAATGAGCAGTTCTTC. This encodes CASSKGLTSGRIGYNEQFF.